These 4 T cell receptor beta chains were sequenced from one sample in a study of T cell changes during pregnancy in multiple sclerosis. Here immunoSEQ multiplex PCR was the method, and the copy in TCRdb shows in-frame clones only, minus some. The data contain fewer than 70,000 clones, 80% to 90% of them singletons. The specimen was peripheral blood, collected in the first trimester of pregnancy. These TCRs come from a female donor with multiple sclerosis, enrolled in a pregnancy study.

The chain has TRBV5-4 and TRBJ1-6; no clear D. Germline loops: CDR1 SGHNT, CDR2 YYREEE (reference sequence). With 2 bases removed from V and 7 bases from J, the gap between germline ends came to 13 bases. The CDR3 extends over 15 amino acids. The CDR3 loop reads CASSLEGLGNSPLHF. The CDR3 bases are TGTGCCAGCAGCTTAGAGGGATTGGGGAATTCACCCCTCCACTTT.

The rearrangement uses TRBV13 and TRBJ1-1; D is unclear. The CDR3 runs to 12 residues. The ends were cut back, 1 base at V and 8 bases at J, with 8 bases in the middle. The V gene's germline CDR1 is PRHDT and CDR2 FYEKMQ (reference sequence). CDR3 protein: CASSLENSEAFF. The CDR3 nucleotides are TGTGCCAGCAGCTTAGAAAACAGCGAAGCTTTCTTT.

The chain carries TRBV4-3 and TRBJ1-3; possible D gene TRBD1, 6 bases. Germline V gene data show CDR1 as LGHNA and CDR2 as YSLEER. The V and J ends lost 4 bases and 1 base respectively, with 17 bases between them. The CDR3 consists of 17 residues. For the CDR3, the DNA is TGCGCCAGCAGCCCGAGCCATATAACAGGGTCTGGAAACACCATATATTTT. This encodes CASSPSHITGSGNTIYF.

This clone has just a few counts. This rearrangement joins TRBV6-6 to TRBJ1-2, with D hard to call. Germline CDR1 reads MNHNY; CDR2 reads SVGAGI (reference sequence). The length of the CDR3 is 12 residues. V dropped 11 bases and J dropped 5 bases, with 15 bases sitting between them. The CDR3 protein is CAARNIIYGYTF. CDR3 sequence (DNA): TGTGCCGCGAGGAACATTATTTATGGCTACACCTTC.